These 2 T cell receptor beta chains came from one sample sequenced in a study of response to subunit inactivated influenza vaccine. TCRdb reprocessed the RT-PCR reads with MiXCR, giving one entry per CDR3 protein. The sample includes about 780,000 distinct CDR3 sequences, about a fifth of them seen just once. Sequencing was performed on PBMCs from blood, taken 5 days after vaccination. All receptors derive from a man in his fifties who received an inactivated influenza vaccine.

J is TRBJ2-1 and V is TRBV24-1; 8 bases are a match to TRBD2. Losses at the gene ends were 4 bases for V and 7 bases for J; bases not matched to a gene: 14. In germline, CDR1 is KGHDR, CDR2 SFDVKD. The CDR3 covers 17 residues. CDR3 residues: CATSDPRRGGARNEQFF. The DNA of the CDR3 is TGTGCCACCAGTGACCCTCGTCGGGGGGGGGCCAGAAATGAGCAGTTCTTC.

This sequence joins TRBV15 and TRBJ2-1, with D perhaps TRBD1 (5 bases). The CDR3 loop spans 16 amino acids. The germline V gene has CDR1 LNHNV and CDR2 YYDKDF (reference sequence). V lost 1 base to trimming and J lost 5 bases, with 15 bases between them. The CDR3 nucleotides are TGTGCCACCAGCAGAGCCCCCAGGGCGTGGGACAATGAGCAGTTCTTC. Its translation: CATSRAPRAWDNEQFF.